The 20 T cell receptor beta chains below come from one sample, sequenced in a study of blood T cell repertoires in COVID-19. Method: immunoSEQ multiplex PCR; TCRdb's copy keeps in-frame clones and lacks some. Altogether 250,000 to 300,000 clones are present, approximately 81% being singletons, with the ten largest covering 4.2%. Material for sequencing was peripheral blood. These receptors were collected from a man aged 60-69 years with acute or convalescent COVID-19.

J is TRBJ1-2 and V is TRBV12-3 or TRBV12-4, with 8 bases that match TRBD1. The CDR3 is made up of 13 amino acids. Trimming removed 6 bases from V and 5 bases from J; junction bases left unmatched: 5. CDR3 coding DNA: TGTGCCAGCAGCAACCGACAGGGGTATGGCTACACCTTC. This codes for CASSNRQGYGYTF.

The V gene is TRBV6-2 or TRBV6-3, the J gene TRBJ1-4; D perhaps matches TRBD1 (5 bases). The V gene lost 6 bases and the J gene lost 7 bases, with 21 bases spanning the gap. This CDR3 contains 16 residues. Germline-derived CDR1 and CDR2 are MNHEY and SVGEGT. CDR3 amino acids: CASSPPTGGKGEKLFF. The CDR3 DNA follows: TGTGCCAGCAGCCCCCCGACGGGGGGAAAAGGTGAAAAACTGTTTTTT.

The V gene is TRBV2, the J gene TRBJ1-5; D might be TRBD1 (5 bases). Trimming pared 8 bases from V and 5 bases from J, leaving 13 bases between. The CDR3 totals 13 residues. The germline V gene encodes CDR1 SNHLY and CDR2 FYNNEI. The chain's CDR3 is CASLLGAYQPQHF. The CDR3 nucleotides are TGTGCCAGCTTGCTAGGGGCGTATCAGCCCCAGCATTTT.

The rearrangement links TRBV2 to TRBJ2-2; D uncertain. The CDR3 contains 14 residues. The germline gives CDR1 SNHLY, CDR2 FYNNEI. V dropped 7 bases and J dropped 6 bases, with 15 bases sitting between them. DNA of the CDR3: TGTGCCAGCAATCCTCTATCCATTGCCGGGGAGCTGTTTTTT. Protein product: CASNPLSIAGELFF.

This chain uses TRBV3-1 (or the pseudogene TRBV3-2) with TRBJ2-4, with 7 nucleotides matching TRBD1. This CDR3 comprises 14 residues. The germline gives CDR1 LGHDT, CDR2 YNNKEL (reference sequence). V lost 1 base and J lost 6; bases outside the gene matches: 3. CDR3 nucleotide sequence: TGTGCCAGCAGCCAAGGACAGGGTCCAAACATTCAGTACTTC. The encoded protein is CASSQGQGPNIQYF.

This clone is deemed medium-sized. V and J are TRBV7-9 and TRBJ1-2, with D perhaps matching TRBD1 (5 bases). The V gene lost 5 bases and the J gene lost 3 bases, with 10 bases spanning the gap. The CDR3 runs 13 residues. The V gene's germline CDR1 is SEHNR and CDR2 FQNEAQ (reference sequence). The CDR3 spells CASSGRTHYGYTF. DNA for the CDR3: TGTGCCAGCAGCGGGCGGACACACTATGGCTACACCTTC.

The rearrangement links TRBV2 to TRBJ2-1; D is undetermined. The CDR3 contains 12 residues. CDR1 is SNHLY and CDR2 is FYNNEI in the germline V gene. The V end lost 3 bases, the J end lost 10 bases, and 10 bases lay between the germline ends. CDR3 protein: CASSETGWEQFF. The CDR3 DNA is TGTGCCAGCAGTGAGACCGGGTGGGAGCAGTTCTTC.

The rearrangement joins TRBV6-5 to TRBJ2-1; TRBD1 might be the D (6 bases). Germline V CDR1 and CDR2: MNHEY, SVGAGI. V lost 2 bases to trimming and J lost 3 bases, with 8 bases between them. CDR3 length equals 14 residues. The CDR3 DNA sequence: TGTGCCAGCAGTTACGGCAGGGGCTACAATGAGCAGTTCTTC. Amino acid sequence: CASSYGRGYNEQFF.

The chain is built from TRBV3-1 (or the pseudogene TRBV3-2) and TRBJ1-1; 10 bases are a match to TRBD1. Germline V lookup: CDR1 LGHDT, CDR2 YNNKEL (reference sequence). The CDR3 length is 15 residues. V dropped 4 bases and J dropped 3; count of bases not matched to a gene: 5. CDR3 bases: TGTGCCAGCAGCCCCAGGGACAGGGGTTACACTGAAGCTTTCTTT. Translated: CASSPRDRGYTEAFF.

The chain recombines TRBV6-5 with TRBJ2-2; weak D call: TRBD1 (5 bases). CDR1 is MNHEY, CDR2 SVGAGI, per germline. The V and J ends lost 2 bases and 7 bases respectively, with 8 bases between them. The CDR3 contains 13 residues. CDR3 sequence reads: CASSYAGRGELFF. The CDR3 nucleotides read TGTGCCAGCAGTTACGCAGGGCGCGGGGAGCTGTTTTTT.

This clone was detected a few times. The chain combines TRBV19 with TRBJ1-4; TRBD1 aligns across 7 bases. The germline V gene has CDR1 LNHDA and CDR2 SQIVND (reference sequence). The CDR3 is 14 residues long. V shed 4 bases, J shed 8 bases, and the junction held 7 bases outside the gene matches. This CDR3 reads CASSKRGQEEKLFF. CDR3 bases: TGTGCCAGTAGTAAAAGGGGGCAAGAGGAAAAACTGTTTTTT. Filled out from reference TRBV19 and TRBJ1-4, the complete variable domain reads DGGITQSPKYLFRKEGQNVTLSCEQNLNHDAMYWYRQDPGQGLRLIYYSQIVNDFQKGDIAEGYSVSREKKESFPLTVTSAQKNPTAFYLCASSKRGQEEKLFFGSGTQLSVL.

The J gene is TRBJ1-4, the V gene TRBV28; possible D gene TRBD1, 6 bases. The V gene's germline CDR1 is MDHEN and CDR2 SYDVKM. Trimming took off 6 bases at V and 7 bases at J, with 15 bases between the two ends. The CDR3 consists of 14 residues. The DNA for the CDR3 is TGTGCCAGCAGCCCCGGGGGGCGAGTTGAAAAACTGTTTTTT. It yields the protein CASSPGGRVEKLFF.

CDR3 sequence reads: CASSQERQSNSPLHF. The CDR3 DNA reads as TGTGCCAGCAGCCAAGAGAGACAGTCCAATTCACCCCTCCACTTT. V is TRBV4-2 and J is TRBJ1-6, with TRBD1 as a possible D gene (5 bases). Germline CDR1 LGHNA, CDR2 YNFKEQ. The CDR3 extends over 15 amino acids. V lost 0 bases, J lost 7 bases, and 10 bases lay in between.

The sample holds one count of this clone. The genes are TRBV4-3 and TRBJ2-3, with 11 bases lining up with TRBD2. Trimming at V came to 4 bases and at J to 5 bases, leaving 17 bases not matched to a gene. CDR1 is LGHNA and CDR2 is YSLEER in the germline V gene. The CDR3 sequence is 19 residues long. The CDR3 spells CASSPSRLIAGGPVDTQYF. In DNA form, the CDR3 reads TGCGCCAGCAGCCCATCAAGATTGATAGCGGGAGGGCCCGTAGATACGCAGTATTTT.

This chain links TRBV2 with TRBJ1-1; 9 bases match TRBD1. The CDR3 is made up of 17 amino acids. J lost 0 bases, V lost 5 bases, and 10 bases had no gene match. Germline-derived CDR1 and CDR2 are SNHLY and FYNNEI. The CDR3 sequence: CASSLSPGTGMNTEAFF. The CDR3 DNA follows: TGTGCCAGCAGTCTAAGTCCCGGGACAGGGATGAACACTGAAGCTTTCTTT.

The chain is built from TRBV6-2 or TRBV6-3 and TRBJ2-1, with TRBD2 identical over 12 bases. The length of the CDR3 is 16 residues. Germline lookup yields CDR1 MNHEY and CDR2 SVGEGT. The V segment lost 5 bases and the J segment 4 bases; nucleotides outside the gene matches: 6. CDR3 DNA sequence: TGTGCCAGCAGTCCCTTTCTAGCGGGGGGGTACAATGAGCAGTTCTTC. Translation gives CASSPFLAGGYNEQFF.

This clone has more than one count but fewer than ten. CDR3: CASSAQGRGNYNEQFF. For the CDR3, the DNA is TGTGCCAGCAGCGCCCAGGGGAGAGGGAACTACAATGAGCAGTTCTTC. V usage is TRBV3-1 (or the pseudogene TRBV3-2) and J usage is TRBJ2-1; a weak D match, TRBD1 (6 bases). CDR1 LGHDT and CDR2 YNNKEL come from the germline V gene (reference sequence). The CDR3 totals 16 residues. The V and J ends lost 5 bases and 3 bases respectively, with 17 bases between them.

The rearrangement uses TRBV28 and TRBJ2-1; TRBD1 might be the D (6 bases). The germline V gene encodes CDR1 MDHEN and CDR2 SYDVKM. The CDR3 spans 12 residues. V was cut by 8 bases and J by 6 bases, with 11 bases left in between. CDR3 sequence: CASEGVGNEQFF. The CDR3 DNA sequence: TGTGCCAGCGAGGGGGTTGGCAATGAGCAGTTCTTC.

V is TRBV19 and J is TRBJ1-2, with TRBD1 matching 7 bases. Germline V CDR1 and CDR2: LNHDA, SQIVND (reference sequence). CDR3 length equals 15 residues. V shed 5 bases, J shed 2 bases, and the junction held 8 bases outside the gene matches. The CDR3 reads CASSPRQGPNYGYTF. The CDR3 DNA sequence: TGTGCCAGTAGTCCGAGACAGGGCCCCAACTATGGCTACACCTTC.

CDR3 coding DNA: TGTGCCAGCAGCGTAGACCTAGATGAGCAGTTCTTC. Its protein is CASSVDLDEQFF. The chain combines TRBV9 with TRBJ2-1, with D unresolved. Per the germline V gene, CDR1 is SGDLS and CDR2 is YYNGEE. The CDR3 has 12 residues. Trimming shortened V by 0 bases and J by 8 bases, and 6 bases separated the two germline ends.